Presented here are 7 T cell receptor beta chains from one specimen sequenced in a study of blood T cell repertoires in COVID-19. Data came from immunoSEQ multiplex PCR; TCRdb stores just in-frame clones and leaves some out. The sample carries fewer than 350,000 clones, 80% to 90% recorded once. Input material: peripheral blood. All receptors come from a woman in her twenties or thirties with COVID-19, enrolled during active disease.

The chain is built from TRBV9 and TRBJ1-2; D is ambiguous. This CDR3 contains 13 residues. V lost 0 bases and J 1 base, leaving 4 bases between the germline ends. Looked up from germline, CDR1 is SGDLS and CDR2 is YYNGEE. CDR3 loop: CASSVVYNYGYTF. The CDR3 bases are TGTGCCAGCAGCGTAGTCTATAACTATGGCTACACCTTC.

The chain has TRBV7-9 and TRBJ2-7; 11 bases agree with TRBD1. The CDR3 extends over 15 amino acids. Germline V CDR1 and CDR2: SEHNR, FQNEAQ (reference sequence). With V trimmed by 3 bases and J by 5 bases, 6 bases remained unmatched. The CDR3 reads CASSFRDRGNNEQYF. CDR3 in DNA: TGTGCCAGCAGCTTTCGGGACAGGGGGAATAACGAGCAGTACTTC.

The rearrangement links TRBV19 to TRBJ2-1, with 7 bases aligning to TRBD2. The V gene end was trimmed by 6 bases and the J gene end by 8 bases; junction bases not matched to a gene: 13. This CDR3 spans 15 amino acids. Germline CDR1 LNHDA, CDR2 SQIVND (reference sequence). CDR3 sequence (DNA): TGTGCCAGTAGCCCGAACCCCGGGACTACCTATGAGCAGTTCTTC. This translates into CASSPNPGTTYEQFF.

This clone has a handful of counts. The chain couples TRBV5-1 to TRBJ2-7; TRBD1 might be the D (5 bases). The V gene lost 3 bases and the J gene lost 0 bases, with 10 bases spanning the gap. CDR1 and CDR2 (germline): SGHRS, YFSETQ. This CDR3 has 14 amino acids. CDR3 region: CASSSTDISYEQYF. The CDR3 DNA reads TGCGCCAGCAGCTCAACGGACATCTCCTACGAGCAGTACTTC.

This sequence joins TRBV29-1 and TRBJ2-7, with 8 bases identical to TRBD1. CDR1 is SQVTM and CDR2 is ANQGSEA in the germline V gene. Trimming removed 4 bases from V and 4 bases from J; junction bases left unmatched: 9. CDR3 length equals 14 residues. The CDR3 sequence is CSVVDRGSIYEQYF. The DNA for the CDR3 is TGCAGCGTTGTCGACAGGGGAAGTATTTACGAGCAGTACTTC.

The V and J genes are TRBV14 and TRBJ2-1, with 8 nucleotides matching TRBD2. The CDR3 contains 17 residues. Germline CDR1 reads SGHDN; CDR2 reads FVKESK. V shed 4 bases, J shed 5 bases, and the junction held 13 bases outside the gene matches. This chain's CDR3 is CASSPIIGGAFNNEQFF. CDR3 sequence (DNA): TGTGCCAGCAGCCCTATAATCGGGGGGGCCTTCAACAATGAGCAGTTCTTC. Drawing the rest from reference TRBV14 and TRBJ2-1, the complete variable domain is EAGVTQFPSHSVIEKGQTVTLRCDPISGHDNLYWYRRVMGKEIKFLLHFVKESKQDESGMPNNRFLAERTGGTYSTLKVQPAELEDSGVYFCASSPIIGGAFNNEQFFGPGTRLTVL.

The chain is built from TRBV11-2 and TRBJ2-2; TRBD2 matches 9 bases. Trimming took 3 bases from V and 2 from J; bases not matched to a gene: 7. Germline V lookup: CDR1 SGHAT, CDR2 FQNNGV. The CDR3 spans 17 residues. CDR3 sequence (DNA): TGTGCCAGCAGCTTTGATAGCGGGGGCTTAAACACCGGGGAGCTGTTTTTT. Translating gives CASSFDSGGLNTGELFF.